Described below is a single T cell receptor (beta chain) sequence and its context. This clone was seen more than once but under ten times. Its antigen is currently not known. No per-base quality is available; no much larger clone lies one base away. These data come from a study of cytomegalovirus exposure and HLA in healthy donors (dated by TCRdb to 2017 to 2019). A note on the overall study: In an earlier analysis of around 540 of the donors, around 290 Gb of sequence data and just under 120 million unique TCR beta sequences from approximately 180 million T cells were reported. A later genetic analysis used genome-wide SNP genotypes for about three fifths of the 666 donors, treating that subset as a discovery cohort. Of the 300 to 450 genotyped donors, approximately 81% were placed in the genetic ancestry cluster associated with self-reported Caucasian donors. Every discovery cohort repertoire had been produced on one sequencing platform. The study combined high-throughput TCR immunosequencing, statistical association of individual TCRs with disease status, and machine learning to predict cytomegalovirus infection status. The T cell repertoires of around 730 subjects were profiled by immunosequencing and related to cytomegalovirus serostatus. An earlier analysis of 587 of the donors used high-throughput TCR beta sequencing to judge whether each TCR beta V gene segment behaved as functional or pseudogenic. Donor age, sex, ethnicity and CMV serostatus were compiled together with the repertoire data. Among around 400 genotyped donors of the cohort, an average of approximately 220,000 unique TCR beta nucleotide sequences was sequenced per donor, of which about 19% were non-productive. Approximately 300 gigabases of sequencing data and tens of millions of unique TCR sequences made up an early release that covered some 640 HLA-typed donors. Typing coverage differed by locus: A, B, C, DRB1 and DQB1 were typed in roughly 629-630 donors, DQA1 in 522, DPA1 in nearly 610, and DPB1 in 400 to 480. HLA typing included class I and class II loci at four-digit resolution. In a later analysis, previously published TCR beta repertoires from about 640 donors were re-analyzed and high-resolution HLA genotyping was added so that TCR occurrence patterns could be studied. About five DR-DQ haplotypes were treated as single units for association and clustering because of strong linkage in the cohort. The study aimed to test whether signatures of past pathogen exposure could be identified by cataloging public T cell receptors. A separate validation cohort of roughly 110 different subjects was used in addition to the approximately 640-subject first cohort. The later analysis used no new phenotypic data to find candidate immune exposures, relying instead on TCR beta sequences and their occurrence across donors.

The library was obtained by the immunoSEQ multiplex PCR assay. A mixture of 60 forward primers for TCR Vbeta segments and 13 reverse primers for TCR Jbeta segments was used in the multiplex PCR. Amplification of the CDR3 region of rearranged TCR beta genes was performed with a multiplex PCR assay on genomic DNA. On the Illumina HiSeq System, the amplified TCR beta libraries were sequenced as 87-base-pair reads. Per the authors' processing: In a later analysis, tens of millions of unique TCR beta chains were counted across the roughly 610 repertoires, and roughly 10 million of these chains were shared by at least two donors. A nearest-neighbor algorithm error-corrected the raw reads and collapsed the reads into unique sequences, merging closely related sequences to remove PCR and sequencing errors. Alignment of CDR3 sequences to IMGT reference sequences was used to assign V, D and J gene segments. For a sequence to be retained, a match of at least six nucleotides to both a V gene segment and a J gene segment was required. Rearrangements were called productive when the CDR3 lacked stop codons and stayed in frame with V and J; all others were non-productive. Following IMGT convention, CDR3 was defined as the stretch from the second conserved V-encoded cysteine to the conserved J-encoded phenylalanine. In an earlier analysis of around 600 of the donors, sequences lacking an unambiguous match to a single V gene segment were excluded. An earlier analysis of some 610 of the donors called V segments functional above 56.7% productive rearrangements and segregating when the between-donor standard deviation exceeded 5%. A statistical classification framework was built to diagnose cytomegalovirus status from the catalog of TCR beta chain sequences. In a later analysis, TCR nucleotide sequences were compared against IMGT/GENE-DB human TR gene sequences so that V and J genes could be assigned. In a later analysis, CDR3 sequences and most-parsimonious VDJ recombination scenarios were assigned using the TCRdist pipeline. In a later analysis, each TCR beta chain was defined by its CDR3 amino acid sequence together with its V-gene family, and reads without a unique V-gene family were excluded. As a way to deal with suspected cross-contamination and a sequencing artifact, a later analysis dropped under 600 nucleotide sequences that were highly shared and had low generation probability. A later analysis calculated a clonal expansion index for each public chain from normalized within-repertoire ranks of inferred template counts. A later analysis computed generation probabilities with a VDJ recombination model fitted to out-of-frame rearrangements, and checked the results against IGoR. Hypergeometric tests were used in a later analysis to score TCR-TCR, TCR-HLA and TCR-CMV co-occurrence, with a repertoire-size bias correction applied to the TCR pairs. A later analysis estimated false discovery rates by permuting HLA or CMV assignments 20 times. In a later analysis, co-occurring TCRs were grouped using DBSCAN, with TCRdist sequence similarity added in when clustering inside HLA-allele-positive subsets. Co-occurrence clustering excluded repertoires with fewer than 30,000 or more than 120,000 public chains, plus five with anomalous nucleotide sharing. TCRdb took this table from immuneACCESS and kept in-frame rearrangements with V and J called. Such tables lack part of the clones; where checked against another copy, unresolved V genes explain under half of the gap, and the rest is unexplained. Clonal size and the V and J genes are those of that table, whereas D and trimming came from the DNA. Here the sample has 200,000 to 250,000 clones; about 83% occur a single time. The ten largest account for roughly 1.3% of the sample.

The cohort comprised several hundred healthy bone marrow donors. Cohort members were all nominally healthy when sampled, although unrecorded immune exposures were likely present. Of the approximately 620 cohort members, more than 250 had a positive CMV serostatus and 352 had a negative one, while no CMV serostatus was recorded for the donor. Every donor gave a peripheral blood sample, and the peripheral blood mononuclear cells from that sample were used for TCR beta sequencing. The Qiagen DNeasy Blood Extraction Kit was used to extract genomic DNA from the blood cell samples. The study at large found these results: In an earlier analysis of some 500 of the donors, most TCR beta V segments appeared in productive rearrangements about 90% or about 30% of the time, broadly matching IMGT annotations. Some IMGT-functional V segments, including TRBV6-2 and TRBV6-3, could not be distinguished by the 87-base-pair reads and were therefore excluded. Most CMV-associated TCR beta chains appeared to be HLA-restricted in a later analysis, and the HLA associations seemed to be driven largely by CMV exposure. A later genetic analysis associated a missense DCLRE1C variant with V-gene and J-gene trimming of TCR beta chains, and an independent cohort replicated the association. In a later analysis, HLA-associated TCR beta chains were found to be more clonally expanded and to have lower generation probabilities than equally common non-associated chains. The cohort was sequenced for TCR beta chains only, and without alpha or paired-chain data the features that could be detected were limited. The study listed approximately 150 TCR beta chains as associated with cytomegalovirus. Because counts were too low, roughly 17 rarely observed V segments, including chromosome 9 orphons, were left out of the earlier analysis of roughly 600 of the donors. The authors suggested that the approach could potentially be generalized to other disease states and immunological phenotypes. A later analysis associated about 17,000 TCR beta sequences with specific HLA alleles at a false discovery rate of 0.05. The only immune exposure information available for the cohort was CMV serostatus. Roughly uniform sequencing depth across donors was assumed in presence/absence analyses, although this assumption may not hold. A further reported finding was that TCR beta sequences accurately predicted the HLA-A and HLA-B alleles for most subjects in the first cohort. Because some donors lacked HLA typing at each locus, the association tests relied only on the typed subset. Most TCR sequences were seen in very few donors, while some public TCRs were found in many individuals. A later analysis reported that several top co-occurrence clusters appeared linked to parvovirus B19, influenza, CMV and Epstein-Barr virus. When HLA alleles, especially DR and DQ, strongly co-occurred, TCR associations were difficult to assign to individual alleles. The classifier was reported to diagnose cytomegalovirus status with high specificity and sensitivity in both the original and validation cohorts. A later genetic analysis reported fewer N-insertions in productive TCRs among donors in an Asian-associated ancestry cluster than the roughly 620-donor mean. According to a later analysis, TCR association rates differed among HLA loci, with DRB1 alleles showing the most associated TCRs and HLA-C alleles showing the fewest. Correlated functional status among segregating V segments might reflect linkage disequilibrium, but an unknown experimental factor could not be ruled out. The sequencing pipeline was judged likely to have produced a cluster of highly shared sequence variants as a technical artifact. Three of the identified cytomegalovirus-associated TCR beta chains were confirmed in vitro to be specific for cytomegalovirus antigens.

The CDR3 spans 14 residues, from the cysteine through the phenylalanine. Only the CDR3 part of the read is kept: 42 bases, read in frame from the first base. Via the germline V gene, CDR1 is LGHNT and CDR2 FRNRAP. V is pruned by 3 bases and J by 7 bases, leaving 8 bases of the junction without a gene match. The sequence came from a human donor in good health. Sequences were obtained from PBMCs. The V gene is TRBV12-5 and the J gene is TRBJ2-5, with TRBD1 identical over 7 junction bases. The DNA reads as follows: TGTGCTAGTGGTTTAGCTACAGGGGTTGTGACCCAGTACTTC. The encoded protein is CASGLATGVVTQYF.